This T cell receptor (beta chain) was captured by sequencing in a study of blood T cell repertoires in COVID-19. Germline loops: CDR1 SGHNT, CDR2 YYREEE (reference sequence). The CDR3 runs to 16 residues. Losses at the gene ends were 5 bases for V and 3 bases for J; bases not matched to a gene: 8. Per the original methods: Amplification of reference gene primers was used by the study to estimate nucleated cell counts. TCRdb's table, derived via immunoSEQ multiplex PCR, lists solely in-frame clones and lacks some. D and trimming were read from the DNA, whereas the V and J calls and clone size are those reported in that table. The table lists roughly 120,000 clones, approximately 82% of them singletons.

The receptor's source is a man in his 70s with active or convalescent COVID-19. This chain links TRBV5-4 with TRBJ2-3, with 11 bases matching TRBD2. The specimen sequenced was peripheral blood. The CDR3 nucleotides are TGTGCCAGCAGTCGAACTAGCGGGAGCACAACAGATACGCAGTATTTT. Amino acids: CASSRTSGSTTDTQYF.